The rows below give T cell receptor beta chains drawn from one sample of a study of cytomegalovirus exposure and HLA in healthy donors. Sequencing used immunoSEQ multiplex PCR; TCRdb keeps in-frame clones, though not all of them. The sample gives roughly 140,000 clones, 85% to 90% of which show up once; around 3.4% is in the top ten. What was sequenced was PBMCs. These receptors all come from a woman between 18 and 30 years old in good health and CMV-seropositive. Each CDR3 is given with its conserved first and last residue. D genes are given only for firm matches. Size values are once, few and many counts, or a class for expanded clones, and some rows have none.

CDR3 length: 16; D gene: -; clone size: -; J gene: TRBJ2-3; V gene: TRBV5-6; CDR3 protein: CASSGVSGTSTDTQYF; CDR3 DNA: TGTGCCAGCAGTGGGGTAAGCGGCACTAGCACAGATACGCAGTATTTT
CDR3 length: 14; D gene: TRBD1; clone size: -; J gene: TRBJ2-2; V gene: TRBV2; CDR3 protein: CASSWDRGTGELFF; CDR3 DNA: TGTGCCAGCAGCTGGGACAGGGGAACCGGGGAGCTGTTTTTT
CDR3 length: 16; D gene: -; clone size: once; J gene: TRBJ2-3; V gene: TRBV9; CDR3 protein: CASSVGTREEADTQYF; CDR3 DNA: TGTGCCAGCAGCGTAGGGACTCGCGAGGAGGCGGATACGCAGTATTTT
CDR3 length: 16; D gene: TRBD1; clone size: -; J gene: TRBJ2-3; V gene: TRBV27; CDR3 protein: CASAKGTGGFTDTQYF; CDR3 DNA: TGTGCCAGCGCAAAAGGGACAGGGGGCTTCACAGATACGCAGTATTTT
CDR3 length: 16; D gene: TRBD2; clone size: once; J gene: TRBJ2-5; V gene: TRBV2; CDR3 protein: CASRPGTSGYQETQYF; CDR3 DNA: TGTGCCAGCAGACCCGGGACTAGCGGATACCAAGAGACCCAGTACTTC
CDR3 length: 21; D gene: TRBD1; clone size: -; J gene: TRBJ1-5; V gene: TRBV27; CDR3 protein: CASSPHYTGTGWEYSNQPQHF; CDR3 DNA: TGTGCCAGCAGTCCGCACTACACCGGGACAGGGTGGGAATATAGCAATCAGCCCCAGCATTTT
CDR3 length: 15; D gene: -; clone size: -; J gene: TRBJ2-5; V gene: TRBV2; CDR3 protein: CADRTGAGPKETQYF; CDR3 DNA: TGTGCCGACCGGACAGGCGCGGGACCAAAAGAGACCCAGTACTTC
CDR3 length: 16; D gene: -; clone size: -; J gene: TRBJ2-5; V gene: TRBV15; CDR3 protein: CATSRDRGLYQETQYF; CDR3 DNA: TGTGCCACCAGCAGAGATAGGGGATTGTACCAAGAGACCCAGTACTTC
CDR3 length: 13; D gene: -; clone size: -; J gene: TRBJ2-1; V gene: TRBV11-1; CDR3 protein: CASSLATYNEQFF; CDR3 DNA: TGTGCCAGCAGCTTAGCTACATACAATGAGCAGTTCTTC
CDR3 length: 14; D gene: -; clone size: -; J gene: TRBJ2-5; V gene: TRBV5-1; CDR3 protein: CATTAGGLQETQYF; CDR3 DNA: TGCGCCACCACCGCCGGGGGGCTCCAAGAGACCCAGTACTTC
CDR3 length: 16; D gene: -; clone size: -; J gene: TRBJ2-4; V gene: TRBV10-3; CDR3 protein: CAISEGGILAKNIQYF; CDR3 DNA: TGTGCCATCAGTGAAGGCGGTATACTAGCCAAAAACATTCAGTACTTC
CDR3 length: 16; D gene: TRBD1; clone size: -; J gene: TRBJ1-3; V gene: TRBV2; CDR3 protein: CASSPGQRASGNTIYF; CDR3 DNA: TGTGCCAGCAGTCCGGGACAGCGCGCCTCTGGAAACACCATATATTTT
CDR3 length: 15; D gene: TRBD1; clone size: -; J gene: TRBJ1-4; V gene: TRBV6-1; CDR3 protein: CASSGRTGGQGQLFF; CDR3 DNA: TGTGCCAGCAGCGGACGAACAGGGGGACAAGGGCAACTGTTTTTT
CDR3 length: 17; D gene: -; clone size: -; J gene: TRBJ2-6; V gene: TRBV2; CDR3 protein: CASSTRDSRSGANVLTF; CDR3 DNA: TGTGCCAGCAGTACGCGGGACAGTCGCTCTGGGGCCAACGTCCTGACTTTC
CDR3 length: 14; D gene: TRBD1; clone size: once; J gene: TRBJ2-1; V gene: TRBV11-3; CDR3 protein: CASSSGQAHGEQFF; CDR3 DNA: TGTGCCAGCAGCTCGGGACAGGCCCACGGTGAGCAGTTCTTC
CDR3 length: 15; D gene: TRBD2; clone size: -; J gene: TRBJ2-1; V gene: TRBV6-4; CDR3 protein: CASSLTSGSSNEQFF; CDR3 DNA: TGTGCCAGCAGTCTTACTAGCGGGAGTTCGAATGAGCAGTTCTTC
CDR3 length: 15; D gene: -; clone size: -; J gene: TRBJ2-1; V gene: TRBV2; CDR3 protein: CASRDSLSSYNEQFF; CDR3 DNA: TGTGCCAGCAGGGACAGTTTAAGCTCCTACAATGAGCAGTTCTTC
CDR3 length: 15; D gene: TRBD1; clone size: -; J gene: TRBJ1-1; V gene: TRBV27; CDR3 protein: CASSIDRQGISEAFF; CDR3 DNA: TGTGCCAGCAGTATAGATAGACAGGGGATATCTGAAGCTTTCTTT
CDR3 length: 17; D gene: -; clone size: -; J gene: TRBJ2-7; V gene: TRBV10-3; CDR3 protein: CAISDHSGSGSTYEQYF; CDR3 DNA: TGTGCCATCAGTGACCATAGTGGTAGCGGATCTACCTACGAGCAGTACTTC
CDR3 length: 13; D gene: -; clone size: -; J gene: TRBJ2-7; V gene: TRBV30; CDR3 protein: CAWSVGRVREQYF; CDR3 DNA: TGTGCCTGGAGTGTGGGCAGGGTGAGGGAGCAGTACTTC
CDR3 length: 14; D gene: -; clone size: -; J gene: TRBJ2-2; V gene: TRBV4-3; CDR3 protein: CASSTRSGTGELFF; CDR3 DNA: TGCGCCAGCAGCACTCGATCAGGGACCGGGGAGCTGTTTTTT
CDR3 length: 16; D gene: -; clone size: -; J gene: TRBJ2-1; V gene: TRBV5-1; CDR3 protein: CASSPGAGASVNEQFF; CDR3 DNA: TGCGCCAGCAGTCCAGGTGCGGGGGCGTCGGTCAATGAGCAGTTCTTC
CDR3 length: 14; D gene: -; clone size: -; J gene: TRBJ2-7; V gene: TRBV27; CDR3 protein: CASSFWGKNYEQYF; CDR3 DNA: TGTGCCAGCAGTTTCTGGGGCAAAAATTACGAGCAGTACTTC
CDR3 length: 16; D gene: TRBD2; clone size: -; J gene: TRBJ2-7; V gene: TRBV4-3; CDR3 protein: CASSQEWASGTYEQYF; CDR3 DNA: TGCGCCAGCAGCCAAGAATGGGCTAGCGGGACCTACGAGCAGTACTTC
CDR3 length: 15; D gene: -; clone size: -; J gene: TRBJ2-2; V gene: TRBV15; CDR3 protein: CATRVQGGDTGELFF; CDR3 DNA: TGTGCCACCAGGGTCCAAGGGGGGGACACCGGGGAGCTGTTTTTT
CDR3 length: 13; D gene: -; clone size: -; J gene: TRBJ2-5; V gene: TRBV5-4; CDR3 protein: CASSLPGQETQYF; CDR3 DNA: TGTGCCAGCAGCTTACCAGGGCAAGAGACCCAGTACTTC
CDR3 length: 15; D gene: TRBD2; clone size: -; J gene: TRBJ2-7; V gene: TRBV13; CDR3 protein: CASSAVLAGVNEQYF; CDR3 DNA: TGTGCCAGCAGCGCAGTACTAGCGGGAGTAAACGAGCAGTACTTC
CDR3 length: 17; D gene: TRBD2; clone size: -; J gene: TRBJ2-7; V gene: TRBV7-8; CDR3 protein: CASSLGTSGLSSYEQYF; CDR3 DNA: TGTGCCAGCAGCTTAGGGACTAGCGGGTTAAGCTCCTACGAGCAGTACTTC
CDR3 length: 14; D gene: TRBD2; clone size: -; J gene: TRBJ2-5; V gene: TRBV9; CDR3 protein: CASSVRTSGETQYF; CDR3 DNA: TGTGCCAGCAGCGTCAGGACTAGCGGAGAGACCCAGTACTTC
CDR3 length: 15; D gene: TRBD1; clone size: -; J gene: TRBJ2-7; V gene: TRBV10-3; CDR3 protein: CAISESGTGPYEQYF; CDR3 DNA: TGTGCCATCAGTGAGTCCGGGACAGGACCCTACGAGCAGTACTTC
CDR3 length: 14; D gene: -; clone size: -; J gene: TRBJ2-7; V gene: TRBV27; CDR3 protein: CASSLKEVSYEQYF; CDR3 DNA: TGTGCCAGCAGTTTAAAGGAGGTCTCCTACGAGCAGTACTTC
CDR3 length: 15; D gene: -; clone size: -; J gene: TRBJ1-4; V gene: TRBV7-8; CDR3 protein: CASSFLGGPNEKLFF; CDR3 DNA: TGTGCCAGCAGTTTTTTGGGAGGCCCTAATGAAAAACTGTTTTTT
CDR3 length: 18; D gene: TRBD2; clone size: -; J gene: TRBJ2-5; V gene: TRBV28; CDR3 protein: CASSPNSWGEGYQETQYF; CDR3 DNA: TGTGCCAGCAGCCCAAACTCATGGGGGGAGGGGTACCAAGAGACCCAGTACTTC
CDR3 length: 16; D gene: TRBD1; clone size: -; J gene: TRBJ2-7; V gene: TRBV7-9; CDR3 protein: CASSLSPGTGGYEQYF; CDR3 DNA: TGTGCCAGCAGCTTAAGTCCCGGGACAGGGGGCTACGAGCAGTACTTC
CDR3 length: 15; D gene: -; clone size: -; J gene: TRBJ2-5; V gene: TRBV5-1; CDR3 protein: CASSLENRVEETQYF; CDR3 DNA: TGCGCCAGCAGTTTGGAAAACAGGGTCGAAGAGACCCAGTACTTC
CDR3 length: 13; D gene: -; clone size: -; J gene: TRBJ2-3; V gene: TRBV29-1; CDR3 protein: CSVGGSLWDTQYF; CDR3 DNA: TGCAGCGTTGGAGGGTCCCTATGGGATACGCAGTATTTT
CDR3 length: 13; D gene: -; clone size: -; J gene: TRBJ2-1; V gene: TRBV4-3; CDR3 protein: CASSHLQGYEQFF; CDR3 DNA: TGCGCCAGCAGCCACCTACAGGGATATGAGCAGTTCTTC
CDR3 length: 16; D gene: TRBD1; clone size: -; J gene: TRBJ2-7; V gene: TRBV18; CDR3 protein: CASSPFLTGVNYEQYF; CDR3 DNA: TGTGCCAGCTCACCCTTTCTGACAGGGGTGAACTACGAGCAGTACTTC
CDR3 length: 13; D gene: -; clone size: -; J gene: TRBJ2-5; V gene: TRBV5-1; CDR3 protein: CASSTLTGGTQYF; CDR3 DNA: TGCGCCAGCAGCACACTCACTGGAGGGACCCAGTACTTC
CDR3 length: 13; D gene: -; clone size: -; J gene: TRBJ1-1; V gene: TRBV5-1; CDR3 protein: CASSLPGSTEAFF; CDR3 DNA: TGCGCCAGCAGCTTGCCGGGTAGTACTGAAGCTTTCTTT
CDR3 length: 15; D gene: TRBD2; clone size: once; J gene: TRBJ2-7; V gene: TRBV2; CDR3 protein: CASRVTSGVSYEQYF; CDR3 DNA: TGTGCCAGCAGAGTGACTAGCGGAGTATCCTACGAGCAGTACTTC
CDR3 length: 13; D gene: -; clone size: -; J gene: TRBJ1-2; V gene: TRBV10-3; CDR3 protein: CATTNTGLYGYTF; CDR3 DNA: TGTGCCACGACCAATACAGGCCTCTATGGCTACACCTTC
CDR3 length: 11; D gene: -; clone size: -; J gene: TRBJ2-5; V gene: TRBV20-1; CDR3 protein: CSASREETQYF; CDR3 DNA: TGCAGTGCCAGCAGGGAAGAGACCCAGTACTTC
CDR3 length: 16; D gene: -; clone size: -; J gene: TRBJ2-3; V gene: TRBV9; CDR3 protein: CASSVVPVSSTDTQYF; CDR3 DNA: TGTGCCAGCAGCGTAGTCCCCGTGTCCAGCACAGATACGCAGTATTTT
CDR3 length: 13; D gene: TRBD2; clone size: -; J gene: TRBJ2-7; V gene: TRBV10-3; CDR3 protein: CAIRTSGSYEQYF; CDR3 DNA: TGTGCCATCAGAACTAGCGGGTCCTACGAGCAGTACTTC
CDR3 length: 13; D gene: -; clone size: -; J gene: TRBJ1-1; V gene: TRBV27; CDR3 protein: CASSRPGGTEAFF; CDR3 DNA: TGTGCCAGCAGCCGTCCCGGAGGCACTGAAGCTTTCTTT
CDR3 length: 12; D gene: -; clone size: -; J gene: TRBJ2-1; V gene: TRBV25-1; CDR3 protein: CASTSDYNEQFF; CDR3 DNA: TGTGCCAGCACTAGCGACTACAATGAGCAGTTCTTC
CDR3 length: 12; D gene: TRBD1; clone size: -; J gene: TRBJ2-1; V gene: TRBV27; CDR3 protein: CASSTTGNEQFF; CDR3 DNA: TGTGCCAGCAGTACGACAGGGAATGAGCAGTTCTTC
CDR3 length: 16; D gene: -; clone size: -; J gene: TRBJ2-7; V gene: TRBV5-6; CDR3 protein: CASRGSGSSPFYEQYF; CDR3 DNA: TGTGCCAGCAGGGGTTCGGGTTCTAGCCCGTTTTACGAGCAGTACTTC
CDR3 length: 14; D gene: TRBD2; clone size: -; J gene: TRBJ2-1; V gene: TRBV11-1; CDR3 protein: CASRIAGGSHEQFF; CDR3 DNA: TGTGCCAGCAGGATAGCGGGAGGGTCCCATGAGCAGTTCTTC
CDR3 length: 15; D gene: TRBD1; clone size: -; J gene: TRBJ1-3; V gene: TRBV5-1; CDR3 protein: CASSPDRGAGNTIYF; CDR3 DNA: TGCGCCAGCAGCCCGGACAGGGGAGCAGGAAACACCATATATTTT
CDR3 length: 12; D gene: -; clone size: -; J gene: TRBJ2-3; V gene: TRBV30; CDR3 protein: CAWSGDTDTQYF; CDR3 DNA: TGTGCCTGGAGTGGCGATACAGATACGCAGTATTTT
CDR3 length: 13; D gene: -; clone size: -; J gene: TRBJ1-4; V gene: TRBV6-4; CDR3 protein: CASSDAARGSLFF; CDR3 DNA: TGTGCCAGCAGTGACGCAGCGCGGGGTAGTCTGTTTTTT
CDR3 length: 12; D gene: -; clone size: -; J gene: TRBJ1-2; V gene: TRBV29-1; CDR3 protein: CSVDLGGNGYTF; CDR3 DNA: TGCAGCGTTGATCTGGGGGGAAATGGCTACACCTTC
CDR3 length: 16; D gene: -; clone size: -; J gene: TRBJ2-3; V gene: TRBV11-3; CDR3 protein: CASSLLAREFQDTQYF; CDR3 DNA: TGTGCCAGCAGCTTATTGGCACGGGAGTTTCAAGATACGCAGTATTTT
CDR3 length: 13; D gene: -; clone size: -; J gene: TRBJ2-1; V gene: TRBV5-1; CDR3 protein: CASSWAGRNEQFF; CDR3 DNA: TGCGCCAGCAGCTGGGCCGGTAGAAATGAGCAGTTCTTC
CDR3 length: 17; D gene: TRBD2; clone size: -; J gene: TRBJ2-1; V gene: TRBV18; CDR3 protein: CASSRSGREGPGNEQFF; CDR3 DNA: TGTGCCAGCTCACGAAGTGGGCGGGAGGGCCCGGGGAATGAGCAGTTCTTC
CDR3 length: 15; D gene: TRBD1; clone size: -; J gene: TRBJ1-1; V gene: TRBV6-6; CDR3 protein: CASKSTRGPGTEAFF; CDR3 DNA: TGTGCCAGCAAATCCACCAGGGGGCCGGGCACTGAAGCTTTCTTT
CDR3 length: 15; D gene: TRBD2; clone size: medium-sized; J gene: TRBJ2-2; V gene: TRBV6-4; CDR3 protein: CASSDSAGGPGELFF; CDR3 DNA: TGTGCCAGCAGTGACTCTGCGGGAGGGCCCGGGGAGCTGTTTTTT
CDR3 length: 13; D gene: -; clone size: -; J gene: TRBJ1-4; V gene: TRBV5-1; CDR3 protein: CASGRGGNEKLFF; CDR3 DNA: TGCGCCAGCGGTAGGGGCGGCAATGAAAAACTGTTTTTT